This T cell receptor beta chain was sequenced in a study of cytomegalovirus exposure and HLA in healthy donors. Study-wide findings and caveats: Later analysis associated a missense DCLRE1C variant with TCR beta V- and J-gene trimming. Productive status was seen about 90% or about 30% of the time for most TCR beta V segments in an earlier analysis.

PCR was performed using 60 Vbeta and 13 Jbeta primers. Assay used: immunoSEQ multiplex PCR; TCRdb lists only in-frame clones, some missing. The table lists around 110,000 clones, over 70% of them singletons. Comments on this clone: Its antigen is unidentified.

Trimming stripped 7 bases from V and 4 bases from J, with 13 bases between. Germline CDR1 and CDR2: GTSNPN and SVGIG (reference sequence). The CDR3 covers 12 residues. The chain uses TRBV30 and TRBJ1-2; D not certain. The clonotype originates from a woman younger than 35 in good health and CMV-seronegative. The sample taken for sequencing was PBMCs. The CDR3: CASLGGGYGYTF. CDR3 nucleotide sequence: TGTGCCTCTCTAGGTGGCGGCTATGGCTACACCTTC. Full variable domain (missing parts from reference TRBV30 and TRBJ1-2): SQTIHQWPATLVQPVGSPLSLECTVEGTSNPNLYWYRQAAGRGLQLLFYSVGIGQISSEVPQNLSASRPQDRQFILSSKKLLLSDSGFYLCASLGGGYGYTFGSGTRLTVV.